These 19 T cell receptor beta chains were all obtained from the same sample, sequenced in a study of shared clonotypes between healthy human individuals. Some clones are missing from TCRdb's copy, which holds only in-frame ones; the method was immunoSEQ multiplex PCR. This table holds roughly 680,000 clones, over 60% found once. Sample: memory CD4+ T cells sorted from blood. This sample's subset: CD45RA-negative fraction. Receptor source: a woman in her twenties or thirties in good health.

The CDR3, as DNA: TGCGCCAGCAGTCTTTCCCTACGGCACGAGCAGTACTTC. This sequence encodes CASSLSLRHEQYF. The chain recombines TRBV5-1 with TRBJ2-7; D gene unclear. Trimming cost V 5 bases and J 5 bases, with 14 bases left between them. Germline loops: CDR1 SGHRS, CDR2 YFSETQ. This CDR3 contains 13 residues.

This clone was seen more than once but under ten times. The V and J genes are TRBV28 and TRBJ1-5; weak D call: TRBD1 (5 bases). V lost 4 bases and J 4 bases, leaving 14 bases between the germline ends. The CDR3 is made up of 15 amino acids. The germline V gene has CDR1 MDHEN and CDR2 SYDVKM. The DNA for the CDR3 is TGTGCCAGCAGTTCGATTGGGGGGGGTAATCAGCCCCAGCATTTT. As protein: CASSSIGGGNQPQHF.

The chain couples TRBV11-1 to TRBJ2-2, with TRBD1 identical over 8 bases. The CDR3 is 15 amino acids. Germline lookup yields CDR1 SGHAT and CDR2 FQDESV (reference sequence). The junction had 7 bases not matched to a gene; V was cut back by 4 bases and J by 6 bases. The CDR3 nucleotides read TGTGCCAGCAGCTCTTGGACAGGGAGGTCCGGGGAGCTGTTTTTT. Translated: CASSSWTGRSGELFF.

About this clone: The same CDR3 also results from other DNA sequences found in this sample. V is TRBV5-1 and J is TRBJ2-1; D is uncertain. The CDR3 sequence is 14 residues long. V was shortened by 1 base and J by 2 bases, with 7 bases between the two germline ends. CDR1 and CDR2 from the germline V gene are SGHRS and YFSETQ. This chain's CDR3 is CASSLSSTYNEQFF. In DNA form, the CDR3 reads TGCGCCAGCAGCTTGTCTAGTACCTACAATGAGCAGTTCTTC.

This rearrangement joins TRBV18 to TRBJ1-2; the D is unclear. The CDR3 length is 16 residues. The V and J ends lost 1 base and 7 bases respectively, with 19 bases between them. Germline V gene sequence: CDR1 KGHSH, CDR2 LQKENI. The CDR3 bases are TGTGCCAGCTCACCACTTCGGACCGCTGGAGGTAGTGGCTACACCTTC. Protein: CASSPLRTAGGSGYTF.

The rearrangement uses TRBV7-2 and TRBJ2-1, with 12 nucleotides matching TRBD2. Unmatched junction bases numbered 6, after V lost 5 bases and J lost 10 bases. The V gene's germline CDR1 is SGHTA and CDR2 FQGNSA. The CDR3 runs to 14 residues. The CDR3 here is CASSPRTSGEEQFF. The CDR3 DNA sequence: TGTGCCAGCAGCCCGCGGACTAGCGGGGAGGAGCAGTTCTTC.

This clone came up once. The chain couples TRBV4-2 to TRBJ2-5; 7 bases are a match to TRBD2. Germline V gene sequence: CDR1 LGHNA, CDR2 YNFKEQ. V lost 1 base, J lost 1 base, and 6 bases stayed unmatched. The CDR3 contains 16 residues. The CDR3: CASSQVASGVQETQYF. CDR3 nucleotides: TGTGCCAGCAGCCAAGTGGCTAGCGGTGTCCAAGAGACCCAGTACTTC.

The genes are TRBV11-2 and TRBJ2-7, with D perhaps assigned TRBD1 or TRBD2 (5 bases each). The length of the CDR3 is 12 residues. V was cut by 1 base and J by 5 bases, with 6 bases left in between. Germline V gene data show CDR1 as SGHAT and CDR2 as FQNNGV. The CDR3 coding sequence is TGTGCCAGCAGCTTAGCGGGACACGAGCAGTACTTC. It specifies CASSLAGHEQYF.

The chain joins TRBV6-6 to TRBJ2-2; 10 bases match TRBD2. The CDR3 is 15 residues long. Unmatched junction bases numbered 6, after V lost 7 bases and J lost 4 bases. From germline, CDR1 is MNHNY and CDR2 SVGAGI (reference sequence). The CDR3 protein is CASKDSGRSTGELFF. The CDR3 DNA sequence: TGTGCCAGCAAGGATAGCGGGAGGAGCACCGGGGAGCTGTTTTTT.

Many counts were recorded for this clone. The V and J genes are TRBV7-2 and TRBJ2-7, with D perhaps TRBD1 or TRBD2 (5 bases each). The V and J ends lost 6 bases and 5 bases respectively, with 14 bases between them. CDR3 size: 13 residues. The germline V gene has CDR1 SGHTA and CDR2 FQGNSA. In DNA form, the CDR3 reads TGTGCCAGCAGTTTCACCGGGGCCCACGAGCAGTACTTC. Its translation is CASSFTGAHEQYF.

V gene TRBV11-2 combines with J gene TRBJ2-2; 10 bases align to TRBD2. The germline gives CDR1 SGHAT, CDR2 FQNNGV. The CDR3 loop spans 17 amino acids. With 5 bases clipped from V and 4 bases from J, the junction kept 10 bases outside the gene matches. CDR3 in amino acids: CASSPQLAGSSTGELFF. The CDR3 DNA reads TGTGCCAGCAGCCCGCAACTAGCGGGAAGCAGCACCGGGGAGCTGTTTTTT.

The rearrangement links TRBV7-6 to TRBJ2-1; tentative D call: TRBD2 (6 bases). V lost 1 base and J 5 bases, leaving 9 bases between the germline ends. Germline CDR1 SGHVS, CDR2 FNYEAQ. The length of the CDR3 is 14 residues. CDR3 amino acids: CASSLVQRDNEQFF. Here the CDR3 DNA reads TGTGCCAGCAGCTTAGTTCAGCGGGACAATGAGCAGTTCTTC.

Comment on this clone: Being one base from a much bigger clone, this may be a read error. The sample holds other DNA sequences that translate to the same CDR3. The rearrangement joins TRBV27 to TRBJ2-3; D is unresolved. This CDR3 is built from 12 residues. Trimming cost V 6 bases and J 0 bases, with 4 bases left between them. Germline V gene lookup returns CDR1 MNHEY and CDR2 SMNVEV (reference sequence). The CDR3 DNA reads TGTGCCAGCAGCCGTAGCACAGATACGCAGTATTTT. As protein: CASSRSTDTQYF.

This chain links TRBV28 with TRBJ2-7; 9 bases are shared with TRBD1. The CDR3 covers 14 residues. Germline CDR1 reads MDHEN; CDR2 reads SYDVKM. The J segment lost 6 bases and the V segment lost 5 bases, leaving 8 bases of the junction unmatched. The CDR3 loop reads CASSTGTGQTEQYF. In nucleotides, the CDR3 is TGTGCCAGCAGTACCGGGACAGGGCAGACCGAGCAGTACTTC.

The CDR3 DNA reads TGCGCCAGCCAAGGGGGGAGCTCCTACGAGCAGTACTTC. Its translation: CASQGGSSYEQYF. The chain couples TRBV5-1 to TRBJ2-7, with D perhaps TRBD1 or TRBD2 (6 bases each). CDR3 size: 13 residues. Trimming removed 7 bases at V and 0 bases at J, with 11 bases between. Looked up from germline, CDR1 is SGHRS and CDR2 is YFSETQ.

This clone occurred once. The chain carries TRBV27 and TRBJ2-7, with D possibly matching TRBD2 (6 bases). CDR1 is MNHEY and CDR2 is SMNVEV in the germline V gene (reference sequence). Between the trimmed V and J ends, which lost 1 base and 3 bases, there was a span of 7 bases. The CDR3 contains 13 residues. The CDR3 DNA follows: TGTGCCAGCAGTTTATACGGGGGCTACGAGCAGTACTTC. The encoded protein is CASSLYGGYEQYF.

J is TRBJ2-7 and V is TRBV27; 10 bases fit TRBD2. Germline V CDR1 and CDR2: MNHEY, SMNVEV (reference sequence). Trimming cost V 3 bases and J 7 bases; bases outside gene matches: 6. The CDR3 contains 14 residues. Written as DNA, the CDR3 is TGTGCCAGCAGTTTGGGAGTAGCGGGAGGAGAGCAGTACTTC. It encodes CASSLGVAGGEQYF.

The chain couples TRBV27 to TRBJ2-2; D is possibly TRBD1 or TRBD2 (5 bases each). Germline V CDR1 and CDR2: MNHEY, SMNVEV (reference sequence). V lost 6 bases, J lost 0 bases, and 20 bases lay in between. This CDR3 is built from 18 residues. The CDR3 region has the DNA TGTGCCAGCAGCAAAGCCGGGACCTGGCGGACGAACACCGGGGAGCTGTTTTTT. Protein product: CASSKAGTWRTNTGELFF.

The sample holds a few counts of this clone. The chain combines TRBV29-1 with TRBJ2-1; D is perhaps TRBD2 (5 bases). CDR3 size: 13 residues. Trimming took 7 bases from V and 8 from J, leaving 18 bases between them. CDR1 is SQVTM and CDR2 is ANQGSEA in the germline V gene. CDR3 sequence reads: CSGCPDLNDEQFF. CDR3 nucleotides: TGCAGCGGGTGTCCGGACTTGAATGATGAGCAGTTCTTC.